These 17 T cell receptor beta chains share one sample of origin, sequenced in a study of cytomegalovirus exposure and HLA in healthy donors. PCR was performed using 60 Vbeta and 13 Jbeta primers. TCRdb's table, derived via immunoSEQ multiplex PCR, lists solely in-frame clones and lacks some. The data hold around 140,000 clones, with 70% to 90% observed a single time. The source material was PBMCs. The source of these receptors is a man in his fifties in good health and CMV-seronegative.

This chain connects TRBV30 to TRBJ1-3; D not resolved. The CDR3 has 14 residues. Trimming shortened V by 3 bases and J by 5 bases, and 14 bases separated the two germline ends. CDR1 GTSNPN and CDR2 SVGIG come from the germline V gene (reference sequence). This CDR3 is CAWRGLPQRNTIYF. The DNA of the CDR3 is TGTGCCTGGAGAGGACTACCCCAAAGAAACACCATATATTTT.

The chain employs TRBV6-5 and TRBJ1-2; 10 bases fit TRBD1. The CDR3 sequence is 15 residues long. Per germline, CDR1 MNHEY and CDR2 SVGAGI. Losses at the gene ends were 4 bases for V and 3 bases for J; bases not matched to a gene: 5. As DNA, the CDR3 is TGTGCCAGCAGTTCTGCAGGACAGGGGGACTATGGCTACACCTTC. This sequence encodes CASSSAGQGDYGYTF.

The V and J genes are TRBV5-5 and TRBJ2-5; D might be TRBD1 (7 bases). From germline, CDR1 is SGHKS and CDR2 YYEKEE (reference sequence). V was clipped by 5 bases and J by 0 bases, with 17 bases between them. The length of the CDR3 is 16 residues. In DNA, the CDR3 is TGTGCCAGCAGTTTAAACCAGGGGGGCTACCAAGAGACCCAGTACTTC. Protein product: CASSLNQGGYQETQYF.

The chain carries TRBV5-8 and TRBJ1-2; D gene ambiguous. The germline CDR1 and CDR2 sequences are SGHTS and YDEGEE. V shed 5 bases and J shed 8 bases, with 16 bases lying between them. The CDR3 covers 13 residues. The CDR3 region has the DNA TGTGCCAGCAGTCTGATTCCGGGAGGGGGCTACACCTTC. Translation: CASSLIPGGGYTF. Combining the CDR3 with reference TRBV5-8 and TRBJ1-2 gives the whole variable domain EAGVTQSPTHLIKTRGQQATLRCSPISGHTSVYWYQQALGLGLQFLLWYDEGEERNRGNFPPRFSGRQFPNYSSELNVNALELEDSALYLCASSLIPGGGYTFGSGTRLTVV.

This chain links TRBV28 with TRBJ2-5; D possibly corresponds to TRBD1 (5 bases). Germline V gene lookup returns CDR1 MDHEN and CDR2 SYDVKM. The V and J ends lost 2 bases and 3 bases respectively, with 13 bases between them. This CDR3 has 15 amino acids. In DNA form, the CDR3 reads TGTGCCAGCAGTTTAGCGACAGCGTTCAAAGAGACCCAGTACTTC. It specifies CASSLATAFKETQYF.

The chain recombines TRBV7-9 with TRBJ1-2; 9 positions match TRBD1. The germline V gene has CDR1 SEHNR and CDR2 FQNEAQ (reference sequence). V lost 3 bases to trimming and J lost 6 bases; unmatched junction nucleotides: 2. The CDR3 is 13 amino acids. CDR3 nucleotide sequence: TGTGCCAGCAGCTTCCGACAGGGGGATGGCTACACCTTC. Its protein product is CASSFRQGDGYTF.

The chain combines TRBV11-2 with TRBJ2-7, with D possibly being TRBD2 (6 bases). The length of the CDR3 is 18 residues. The germline CDR1 and CDR2 sequences are SGHAT and FQNNGV. Trimming took 1 base from V and 2 from J, leaving 21 bases between them. The CDR3 spells CASSLVNRRAGVTYEQYF. CDR3 nucleotides: TGTGCCAGCAGCTTAGTGAACCGGCGAGCGGGCGTTACCTACGAGCAGTACTTC.

This chain connects TRBV19 to TRBJ2-3; 8 nucleotides agree with TRBD2. With V trimmed by 1 base and J by 6 bases, 3 bases remained unmatched. This CDR3 is 14 amino acids long. Looked up from germline, CDR1 is LNHDA and CDR2 is SQIVND (reference sequence). The CDR3 spells CASSIGGGRDTQYF. CDR3 coding DNA: TGTGCCAGTAGTATAGGCGGGGGGCGTGATACGCAGTATTTT. The full variable domain, with the rest looked up from reference TRBV19 and TRBJ2-3, is DGGITQSPKYLFRKEGQNVTLSCEQNLNHDAMYWYRQDPGQGLRLIYYSQIVNDFQKGDIAEGYSVSREKKESFPLTVTSAQKNPTAFYLCASSIGGGRDTQYFGPGTRLTVL.

This clone has just a few counts. The genes are TRBV19 and TRBJ2-1, with TRBD1 identical over 7 bases. The CDR3 contains 12 residues. Germline values: CDR1 LNHDA, CDR2 SQIVND (reference sequence). The V gene end was trimmed by 4 bases and the J gene end by 14 bases; junction bases not matched to a gene: 8. The CDR3 protein is CASSKGARDKFF. CDR3 nucleotides: TGTGCCAGTAGTAAGGGGGCCAGGGATAAGTTCTTC.

V and J are TRBV4-1 and TRBJ1-1, with D tentatively TRBD1 (6 bases). CDR3 length: 15 amino acids. V lost 0 bases to trimming and J lost 3 bases, with 11 bases between them. Germline CDR1 is MGHRA and CDR2 is YSYEKL. The CDR3 sequence is CASSQEAGADTEAFF. The CDR3 DNA reads TGCGCCAGCAGCCAAGAGGCGGGGGCGGACACTGAAGCTTTCTTT.

A few counts support this clone. The chain employs TRBV7-2 and TRBJ2-5; 7 bases are shared with TRBD1. Germline values: CDR1 SGHTA, CDR2 FQGNSA. The junction had 1 base not matched to a gene; V was cut back by 3 bases and J by 3 bases. This CDR3 contains 13 residues. The CDR3 loop is CASSFGTEETQYF. CDR3 sequence (DNA): TGTGCCAGCAGCTTCGGGACAGAAGAGACCCAGTACTTC. Supplemented by reference TRBV7-2 and TRBJ2-5, the full variable domain reads GAGVSQSPSNKVTEKGKDVELRCDPISGHTALYWYRQSLGQGLEFLIYFQGNSAPDKSGLPSDRFSAERTGGSVSTLTIQRTQQEDSAVYLCASSFGTEETQYFGPGTRLLVL.

The J gene is TRBJ1-6, the V gene TRBV30, with 8 bases aligning to TRBD1. The CDR3 is 17 residues long. The trim removed 0 bases at V and 7 bases at J, leaving 11 bases unmatched. The germline V gene encodes CDR1 GTSNPN and CDR2 SVGIG (reference sequence). CDR3 loop: CAWSVPKRTGWNSPLHF. The CDR3 DNA follows: TGTGCCTGGAGTGTACCCAAGAGGACAGGGTGGAATTCACCCCTCCACTTT.

A few counts support this clone. The chain combines TRBV6-1 with TRBJ2-3; D unclear. The germline V gene has CDR1 MNHNS and CDR2 SASEGT. The CDR3 loop spans 12 amino acids. The V and J ends lost 4 bases and 2 bases respectively, with 4 bases between them. CDR3 sequence: CASSGLTDTQYF. DNA for the CDR3: TGTGCCAGCAGTGGACTCACAGATACGCAGTATTTT.

The sample holds one count of this clone. The chain has TRBV9 and TRBJ2-1, with D perhaps TRBD1 (6 bases). The V gene's germline CDR1 is SGDLS and CDR2 YYNGEE. V was shortened by 0 bases and J by 5 bases, with 15 bases between the two germline ends. The CDR3 covers 16 residues. The CDR3 sequence is CASSVAVQGTDNEQFF. CDR3 sequence (DNA): TGTGCCAGCAGCGTAGCTGTGCAGGGGACCGACAATGAGCAGTTCTTC.

This rearrangement joins TRBV30 to TRBJ2-5, with 9 bases matching TRBD2. V trimming: 3 bases; J trimming: 4 bases; junction bases outside the gene matches: 12. CDR3 size: 16 residues. Germline V gives CDR1 GTSNPN, CDR2 SVGIG (reference sequence). This CDR3 reads CAWRISGSQGGETQYF. The CDR3 bases are TGTGCCTGGAGAATTAGCGGGAGCCAAGGAGGAGAGACCCAGTACTTC.

V usage is TRBV6-5 and J usage is TRBJ2-3; no firm D call. Per the germline V gene, CDR1 is MNHEY and CDR2 is SVGAGI. This CDR3 comprises 14 residues. With 2 bases removed from V and 2 bases from J, the gap between germline ends came to 8 bases. DNA of the CDR3: TGTGCCAGCAGTTACGGTGGCTTCACAGATACGCAGTATTTT. Its protein product is CASSYGGFTDTQYF.

The sample holds one count of this clone. The chain is built from TRBV5-1 and TRBJ2-2, with a weak D call TRBD1 (6 bases). In germline, CDR1 is SGHRS, CDR2 YFSETQ. V was pared by 0 bases and J by 5 bases, with 11 bases between. The CDR3 length is 15 residues. The CDR3 region is CASSLGQGKTGELFF. For the CDR3, the DNA is TGCGCCAGCAGCTTGGGGCAGGGGAAAACCGGGGAGCTGTTTTTT.